A single sample is the source of the 15 T cell receptor beta chains below, sequenced in a study of neurological immune-mediated disorders. The time point was: longitudinal time-point 3. MiXCR, run by TCRdb on the 5' RACE reads, gives a single entry per CDR3 protein. Among 45,000 to 60,000 distinct CDR3 sequences listed, 9.5% to 15% were seen once. The sample comprised PBMCs. The receptors stem from a male donor with HTLV-1-associated myelopathy (HAM/TSP).

This clonotype occurred many times. The CDR3 DNA sequence: TGTGCCAGCAGCTTAGGGGTAGTGAACACTGAAGCTTTCTTT. It yields the protein CASSLGVVNTEAFF. The chain couples TRBV7-9 to TRBJ1-1; D is unclear. CDR1 and CDR2 from the germline V gene are SEHNR and FQNEAQ (reference sequence). V lost 1 base and J 0 bases, leaving 6 bases between the germline ends. This CDR3 is built from 14 residues.

This clonotype was counted many times. V is TRBV29-1 and J is TRBJ2-4, with unresolved D. V dropped 8 bases and J dropped 13 bases, with 12 bases sitting between them. This CDR3 comprises 9 residues. CDR1 is SQVTM, CDR2 ANQGSEA, per germline. The CDR3 DNA follows: TGCAGCACAGCAAACCCGCAGTACTTC. This translates into CSTANPQYF. The full variable domain, completed using reference TRBV29-1 and TRBJ2-4, is SAVISQKPSRDICQRGTSLTIQCQVDSQVTMMFWYRQQPGQSLTLIATANQGSEATYESGFVIDKFPISRPNLTFSTLTVSNMSPEDSSIYLCSTANPQYFGAGTRLSVL.

This clonotype was seen a single time. This may stem from a read error, because a much larger clone lies one nucleotide away. This rearrangement joins TRBV20-1 to TRBJ2-3; tentatively, D is TRBD2 (6 bases). The V and J ends lost 5 bases and 4 bases respectively, with 16 bases between them. The germline gives CDR1 DFQATT, CDR2 SNEGSKA (reference sequence). The CDR3 is 14 residues long. In nucleotides, the CDR3 is TGCAGTGCTCGTCCGGGGGACGGGGCAGATACGCAGTATTTT. Protein sequence: CSARPGDGADTQYF.

The table lists this clonotype with many counts. V is TRBV5-1 and J is TRBJ1-2; possible D gene TRBD1, 5 bases. The V gene's germline CDR1 is SGHRS and CDR2 YFSETQ. The CDR3 is made up of 16 amino acids. With 4 bases removed from V and 4 bases from J, the gap between germline ends came to 20 bases. In DNA form, the CDR3 reads TGCGCCAGCAGCGGTCCGGGACGGACACTAGGCTATGGCTACACCTTC. Protein sequence: CASSGPGRTLGYGYTF.

This clonotype was detected ten times or more. The J gene is TRBJ2-7, the V gene TRBV6-6; possibly TRBD1 for D (6 bases). Trimming left V 5 bases short and J 3 bases short, with 11 bases between. The germline V gene encodes CDR1 MNHNY and CDR2 SVGAGI (reference sequence). The CDR3 is made up of 13 amino acids. The CDR3 nucleotides are TGTGCCAGCAGTCAACTCAGGGGCTACGAGCAGTACTTC. It translates to CASSQLRGYEQYF.

This clonotype rates as medium-sized. This chain uses TRBV2 with TRBJ2-2; D is tentatively TRBD1 or TRBD2 (7 bases each). This CDR3 is built from 14 residues. Looked up from germline, CDR1 is SNHLY and CDR2 is FYNNEI. V dropped 8 bases and J dropped 5 bases, with 15 bases sitting between them. DNA of the CDR3: TGTGCCAGCCTACCCAGGGGGGGAACCGGGGAGCTGTTTTTT. This codes for CASLPRGGTGELFF.

This clonotype was detected ten times or more. V usage is TRBV5-6 and J usage is TRBJ2-6; D remains unclear. This CDR3 contains 15 residues. Per germline, CDR1 SGHDT and CDR2 YYEEEE. Trimming shortened V by 1 base and J by 0 bases, and 5 bases separated the two germline ends. The CDR3: CASSLYGSGANVLTF. CDR3 nucleotides: TGTGCCAGCAGCTTGTACGGCTCTGGGGCCAACGTCCTGACTTTC.

This clonotype has ten or more counts. This chain links TRBV12-3 or TRBV12-4 with TRBJ1-6; unclear D gene. The CDR3 is 11 residues long. Trimming took 5 bases from V and 10 from J, leaving 6 bases between them. CDR3 in DNA: TGTGCCAGCAGTGCCGGGTCACCCCTCCACTTT. Translating it yields CASSAGSPLHF.

This clonotype was seen repeatedly, ten times or more. The chain employs TRBV5-1 and TRBJ2-1, with 9 bases matching TRBD2. Germline CDR1 reads SGHRS; CDR2 reads YFSETQ. Germline trimming cut 8 bases from V and 0 bases from J; bases unmatched to any gene: 9. The CDR3 extends over 16 amino acids. The CDR3 DNA follows: TGCGCCAGTCGCGGGCTAGCGGGGTCCTCCTACAATGAGCAGTTCTTC. Protein: CASRGLAGSSYNEQFF.

This clonotype has a count of ten or more. The chain recombines TRBV7-9 with TRBJ2-2; the match to TRBD1 covers 8 bases. The CDR3 runs 15 residues. Germline assignment: CDR1 SEHNR and CDR2 FQNEAQ (reference sequence). V shed 5 bases, J shed 6 bases, and the junction held 8 bases outside the gene matches. CDR3 DNA sequence: TGTGCCAGCAGCGCGGACAGGGTTTCACCCGGGGAGCTGTTTTTT. The encoded protein is CASSADRVSPGELFF. The variable domain in full, with the rest retrieved from reference TRBV7-9 and TRBJ2-2, is DTGVSQNPRHKITKRGQNVTFRCDPISEHNRLYWYRQTLGQGPEFLTYFQNEAQLEKSRLLSDRFSAERPKGSFSTLEIQRTEQGDSAMYLCASSADRVSPGELFFGEGSRLTVL.

This clonotype has ten or more counts. V and J are TRBV7-2 and TRBJ2-2; possibly TRBD1 for D (5 bases). V dropped 1 base and J dropped 6 bases, with 15 bases sitting between them. CDR1 is SGHTA and CDR2 is FQGNSA in the germline V gene. This CDR3 comprises 16 residues. CDR3 protein: CASSLDSGIGAGELFF. Here the CDR3 DNA reads TGTGCCAGCAGCTTAGATTCTGGAATAGGGGCCGGGGAGCTGTTTTTT. Using reference TRBV7-2 and TRBJ2-2 for the parts outside the CDR3, the full variable domain is GAGVSQSPSNKVTEKGKDVELRCDPISGHTALYWYRQSLGQGLEFLIYFQGNSAPDKSGLPSDRFSAERTGGSVSTLTIQRTQQEDSAVYLCASSLDSGIGAGELFFGEGSRLTVL.

This clonotype came up many times. The chain carries TRBV20-1 and TRBJ1-2, with D possibly matching TRBD1 (5 bases). Germline V gene data show CDR1 as DFQATT and CDR2 as SNEGSKA (reference sequence). V was cut by 1 base and J by 3 bases, with 9 bases left in between. CDR3 length: 13 amino acids. The CDR3 is CSARVARDYGYTF. The CDR3 DNA follows: TGCAGTGCTAGAGTGGCCAGGGACTATGGCTACACCTTC.

The chain has TRBV7-9 and TRBJ2-1; 12 bases agree with TRBD2. Trimming cost V 1 base and J 10 bases; bases outside gene matches: 8. Germline V gives CDR1 SEHNR, CDR2 FQNEAQ (reference sequence). This CDR3 contains 16 residues. The DNA of the CDR3 is TGTGCCAGCAGCTTAGGCTCTAGCGGGGGGGTAATAGAGCAGTTCTTC. The encoded protein is CASSLGSSGGVIEQFF.

This clonotype has at least ten counts. V and J are TRBV5-8 and TRBJ2-7, with TRBD1 matching 10 bases. This CDR3 is 15 amino acids long. Germline loops: CDR1 SGHTS, CDR2 YDEGEE. The ends lost 2 bases at V and 2 bases at J; junction bases unmatched: 4. Here the CDR3 reads CASSLGQGGTYEQYF. The CDR3 DNA reads TGTGCCAGCAGCTTAGGACAGGGGGGGACCTACGAGCAGTACTTC.

This clonotype was seen repeatedly, ten times or more. The V call is TRBV20-1, the J call TRBJ2-1, with a tentative D call TRBD1 (5 bases). CDR3 size: 16 residues. Germline V gene data show CDR1 as DFQATT and CDR2 as SNEGSKA (reference sequence). The germline V and J ends were trimmed by 1 base and 2 bases, with 15 bases remaining between them. In DNA form, the CDR3 reads TGCAGTGCTAGAGTGCAAGGGGCCAACCCCTACAATGAGCAGTTCTTC. This encodes CSARVQGANPYNEQFF.